Shown below are 2 T cell receptor beta chains from a single sample sequenced in a study of blood T cell repertoires in COVID-19. TCRdb's copy holds only in-frame clones and misses some; the assay was immunoSEQ multiplex PCR. The profile shows about 480,000 clones, roughly 89% of them singletons. Material: peripheral blood. These receptors all come from a man aged 18 to 30 with COVID-19, enrolled during active disease.

The genes are TRBV6-1 and TRBJ2-1, with 12 bases fitting TRBD2. J lost 2 bases, V lost 4 bases, and 9 bases had no gene match. Germline CDR1 MNHNS, CDR2 SASEGT. The CDR3 length is 18 residues. The CDR3 here is CASSGRLAGVGPYNEQFF. The CDR3 DNA reads as TGTGCCAGCAGTGGTAGACTAGCGGGAGTCGGACCCTACAATGAGCAGTTCTTC.

J is TRBJ1-2 and V is TRBV7-9, with D possibly matching TRBD1 (6 bases). The CDR3 runs 12 residues. Per germline, CDR1 SEHNR and CDR2 FQNEAQ (reference sequence). Between the trimmed V and J ends, which lost 6 bases and 6 bases, there was a span of 11 bases. CDR3 sequence (DNA): TGTGCCAGCAGGGGACAAGCCCATGGCTACACCTTC. This translates into CASRGQAHGYTF. The whole variable domain, filled in from reference TRBV7-9 and TRBJ1-2, reads DTGVSQNPRHKITKRGQNVTFRCDPISEHNRLYWYRQTLGQGPEFLTYFQNEAQLEKSRLLSDRFSAERPKGSFSTLEIQRTEQGDSAMYLCASRGQAHGYTFGSGTRLTVV.